This is a list of T cell receptor beta chains from one sample in a study of T-cell reconstitution after alpha-beta-depleted transplantation in children. MiXCR was run by TCRdb on the PCR reads, yielding one entry per CDR3 protein. Here the sample spans about 370,000 distinct CDR3 sequences, roughly 22% being singletons. This sample comprised PBMCs from the stem cell graft donor, obtained from the stem cell graft. The receptors come from a human donor who donated a stem cell graft to a child with acute myeloid leukemia. CDR3s include the opening cysteine and the closing phenylalanine or tryptophan. Each record gives: J gene, clone size, D gene, V gene, CDR3 DNA, CDR3 protein. The D gene is left open where the match is weak. Not every row has a clone size; where given, it reads once, few, many or a size class.

TRBJ2-7	NA	NA	TRBV7-6	TGTGCCAGCAGCTCGATATGGGCCAAGGGCCCTTACGAGCAGTACTTC	CASSSIWAKGPYEQYF
TRBJ1-4	NA	NA	TRBV5-1	TGCGCCAGCAGCCCTAGGGGGATTGGTGAAAAACTGTTTTTT	CASSPRGIGEKLFF
TRBJ2-7	NA	TRBD1	TRBV18	TGTGCCAGCTCACTGACAGGGGCCGACTACGAGCAGTACTTC	CASSLTGADYEQYF
TRBJ1-1	NA	TRBD1	TRBV10-3	TGTGCCATCACCGGAGGCCCTGGGACAGGGGGCACTGAAGCTTTCTTT	CAITGGPGTGGTEAFF
TRBJ1-1	few	NA	TRBV20-1	TGCAGTGCTAGAGATGTCCGGGGGACCAACACTGAAGCTTTCTTT	CSARDVRGTNTEAFF
TRBJ2-3	few	NA	TRBV12-3/TRBV12-4	TGTGCCAGCAGCATTCTCTACACAGATACGCAGTATTTT	CASSILYTDTQYF
TRBJ2-7	NA	NA	TRBV4-3	TGCGCCAGCAGCCAGGATTCGGGACACCCATCCTACGAGCAGTACTTC	CASSQDSGHPSYEQYF
TRBJ1-3	few	NA	TRBV12-3/TRBV12-4	TGTGCCAGCACGATCCCTCCGCGAGTGAACACCATATATTTT	CASTIPPRVNTIYF
TRBJ1-2	many	NA	TRBV12-3/TRBV12-4	TGTGCCAGCAACCGGGCAGGCGATGGCTACACCTTC	CASNRAGDGYTF
TRBJ2-7	NA	TRBD1	TRBV28	TGTGCCAGCAGAGAGGGTCAGGGGGCCTACGAGCAGTACTTC	CASREGQGAYEQYF
TRBJ2-7	NA	NA	TRBV7-2	TGTGCCAGCAGCTTTGGGACGGTGCCCAGTGAGCAGTACTTC	CASSFGTVPSEQYF
TRBJ2-7	few	TRBD2	TRBV7-2	TGTGCCAGCAGCCCCCGGGTAGCGGGAGTGACTGAGCAGTACTTC	CASSPRVAGVTEQYF
TRBJ2-1	few	NA	TRBV7-8	TGTGCCAGCAGCTTAGCCGGGGGCGGTGAGCAGTTCTTC	CASSLAGGGEQFF
TRBJ2-1	NA	NA	TRBV7-8	TGTGCCAGCAGCCCGCAAGGGGAGATAGACAATGAGCAGTTCTTC	CASSPQGEIDNEQFF
TRBJ2-7	few	NA	TRBV5-1	TGCGCCAGCAGCTTGGGCAGTCCCGAGCAGTACTTC	CASSLGSPEQYF
TRBJ2-2	NA	NA	TRBV10-3	TGTGCCATCAGTGACTTTATTAACACCGGGGAGCTGTTTTTT	CAISDFINTGELFF
TRBJ2-1	few	NA	TRBV12-5	TGTGCTAGTGGTTTGGTACTAGACCATGAGCAGTTCTTC	CASGLVLDHEQFF
TRBJ1-6	NA	NA	TRBV20-1	TGCAGTGCTAGTACGCCAGGGAATTCACCCCTCCACTTT	CSASTPGNSPLHF
TRBJ2-3	NA	NA	TRBV12-3/TRBV12-4	TGTGCCAGCAGCCCTGGGGCAGCCTCGTACACAGATACGCAGTATTTT	CASSPGAASYTDTQYF
TRBJ1-1	few	NA	TRBV9	TGTGCCAGCAGCGGAAGAGCAGTGGCCAGCACTGAAGCTTTCTTT	CASSGRAVASTEAFF
TRBJ2-5	few	NA	TRBV7-7	TGTGCTAGCAGCTTACGGCCAGGACAAGAGACCCAGTACTTC	CASSLRPGQETQYF